This T cell receptor (beta chain) is drawn from a study of blood T cell repertoires in COVID-19. Study overall: There were acute and convalescent COVID-19 samples, and they came from the United States, Italy and Spain. Sources were T cells, B-cell-depleted T cells, or PBMCs; the material itself was cDNA or gDNA.

Per the original methods: How many nucleated cells were present was estimated from reference gene primer amplification. Sequencing used immunoSEQ multiplex PCR; TCRdb keeps in-frame clones, though not all of them. That table furnishes V, J and clone size, whereas the DNA furnished D and trimming. The table shows about 180,000 clones, with about 85% occurring only once. Sequences were obtained from peripheral blood. The receptor comes from a woman of 80 years or more with acute or convalescent COVID-19.

DNA for the CDR3: TGTGCCAGCAGTTATGACGCGGGCCGGAACACTGAAGCTTTCTTT. This sequence encodes CASSYDAGRNTEAFF. The chain uses TRBV6-5 and TRBJ1-1; D is undetermined. The V end was cut by 3 bases, the J end by 1 base, with 12 bases between. Germline V gene data show CDR1 as MNHEY and CDR2 as SVGAGI. The CDR3 totals 15 residues.